Detailed here is one T cell receptor beta chain. What it binds is not known. The data originate from a study of cytomegalovirus exposure and HLA in healthy donors. Study-level findings and limits: Several of the most significant clusters were apparently associated with common viral pathogens in a later analysis. Sequencing had likely introduced a cluster of highly shared sequence variants as an artifact.

The study ran its PCR with 60 Vbeta and 13 Jbeta primers. Per the original methods: In a later analysis, of tens of millions of unique beta chains, around 9.9 million appeared in at least two donors. Some clones are missing from TCRdb's copy, which holds only in-frame ones; the method was immunoSEQ multiplex PCR. V and J calls and clone size are those listed in that table; D and trimming were worked out from the DNA. The sample contains about 140,000 clones, roughly 80% of which appear only once. The V gene's germline CDR1 is SQVTM and CDR2 ANQGSEA. V shed 5 bases and J 5 bases; nucleotides not matched to a gene: 7. The CDR3 covers 13 residues.

Sequenced sample: PBMCs. The clonotype comes from a woman aged 45-65 years in good health and CMV-seropositive. The chain carries TRBV29-1 and TRBJ1-2, with 8 bases identical to TRBD1. The CDR3 region has the DNA TGCAGCGTTCGGCCAGGGGGCCGATATGGCTACACCTTC. It is translated as CSVRPGGRYGYTF. The full variable domain, in which reference TRBV29-1 and TRBJ1-2 provide the parts outside the CDR3, is SAVISQKPSRDICQRGTSLTIQCQVDSQVTMMFWYRQQPGQSLTLIATANQGSEATYESGFVIDKFPISRPNLTFSTLTVSNMSPEDSSIYLCSVRPGGRYGYTFGSGTRLTVV.